This T cell receptor beta chain was identified during a study of T-cell reconstitution after alpha-beta-depleted transplantation in children. Study-level results: A year had passed since transplant, and T-cell counts and diversity by then came mostly from newly produced T cells. For some patients, TCRbeta diversity was high at day 60 because of recipient T cells and thymic progenitors that survived.

V was clipped by 4 bases and J by 4 bases; unmatched bases: 10. CDR1 is SGHAT, CDR2 FQNNGV, per germline. The CDR3 is 16 residues long. Unique molecular identifiers were incorporated into the prepared TCRbeta library. Using its own MiXCR run on the PCR reads, TCRdb lists one record per CDR3 protein. Of 550,000 to 600,000 distinct CDR3 sequences listed, around 23% are singletons. This clonotype was seen only a few times. What it binds is not known. This chain links TRBV11-2 with TRBJ2-3, with 8 positions matching TRBD2. The source was PBMCs, mostly from graft donor cells, collected 360 days after TCRalphabeta/CD19-depleted stem cell transplant. This receptor was obtained from a boy in the first two years of life who had a stem cell transplant for acute myeloid leukemia, so the T cells may come from the graft donor. The CDR3, as DNA: TGTGCCAGCAGCTCAACTAGCGGCCGAGGTTCAGATACGCAGTATTTT. It specifies CASSSTSGRGSDTQYF.